The clone carrying this TCR beta chain was counted at least ten times. Its antigen is undetermined. This sample is drawn from a study of shared clonotypes between healthy human individuals. General study points: Some naive CD4 clonotypes, roughly 4.5%, turned up in common across a handful of donors.

The CDR3 has 13 amino acids. The ends were cut back, 4 bases at V and 7 bases at J, with 14 bases in the middle. CDR1 and CDR2 (germline): SGHTS, YDEGEE. TCRdb keeps only in-frame clones here, not all; method: immunoSEQ multiplex PCR. Of some 1,100,000 clones in the sample, about four fifths are singletons; the top ten hold more than 0.5%. This TCR was recovered from a man aged 18 to 30 in good health. Some clones in this sample may be carry-over from other donors' samples. The V and J genes are TRBV5-8 and TRBJ2-5, with D tentatively TRBD1 (6 bases). Sequencing was performed on memory CD4+ T cells from PBMCs. Subset defined: CD45RA-negative fraction. This CDR3 is CASSSSGVATQYF. The DNA of the CDR3 is TGTGCCAGCAGCAGCTCAGGGGTGGCGACCCAGTACTTC.